This T cell receptor beta chain was found in a study of shared clonotypes between healthy human individuals. As for the study in general: Three plates were used per donor for CD4 naive, three for CD4 memory, two for CD8 naive and one for CD8 memory.

This was a deep-level run. Generated by immunoSEQ multiplex PCR, the TCRdb table keeps only in-frame clones and is missing some. The sample holds millions of clones, approximately 95% seen once. Germline-derived CDR1 and CDR2 are SGHAT and FQNNGV. The CDR3 has 17 residues. In the case of this clone: Its antigen is undetermined. Being one base from a much bigger clone, this may be a read error.

Points from the study as a whole: Few donors restricted represented genetic and exposure-history diversity.

The chain carries TRBV11-2 and TRBJ2-7, with D uncertain. Material: naive CD4+ T cells sorted from blood. Documented subset: CD45RA+ positively selected. The origin of this receptor is a man younger than 30 in good health. The chain's CDR3 is CAGSSRPEGGENYEQYF. CDR3 in DNA: TGTGCCGGCAGCTCCAGGCCCGAAGGTGGGGAAAACTACGAGCAGTACTTC.